The TCR beta chain described here comes from a study of OX40 agonist ivuxolimab in advanced cancers. Study-level information: Patients were treated with intravenous ivuxolimab, dosed at 0.01 to 10 mg/kg and infused every 2 weeks. General study points: Average numbers of expanded clones were greater in CD8+ T cells than in CD4+. There were also nonresponders showing low normalized T-cell clonal expansion.

V dropped 0 bases and J dropped 4 bases, with 10 bases sitting between them. The CDR3 totals 15 residues. Germline V gene data show CDR1 as LGHNA and CDR2 as YSLEER. Points on this clone: Its antigen is still unknown.

TCRdb keeps only in-frame clones here, not all; method: immunoSEQ multiplex PCR. The sample lists tens of thousands of clones, about 86% occurring once. The input for sequencing was CD4+ or CD8+ T cells sorted from blood, taken in a trial of the OX40 agonist ivuxolimab. The receptor was derived from an adult with an advanced solid tumor such as melanoma, head and neck, liver or kidney cancer. The chain has TRBV4-3 and TRBJ2-1; TRBD1 might be the D (6 bases). The CDR3 sequence is CASSQDWGQYNEQFF. The CDR3 DNA reads TGCGCCAGCAGCCAAGACTGGGGGCAATACAATGAGCAGTTCTTC.